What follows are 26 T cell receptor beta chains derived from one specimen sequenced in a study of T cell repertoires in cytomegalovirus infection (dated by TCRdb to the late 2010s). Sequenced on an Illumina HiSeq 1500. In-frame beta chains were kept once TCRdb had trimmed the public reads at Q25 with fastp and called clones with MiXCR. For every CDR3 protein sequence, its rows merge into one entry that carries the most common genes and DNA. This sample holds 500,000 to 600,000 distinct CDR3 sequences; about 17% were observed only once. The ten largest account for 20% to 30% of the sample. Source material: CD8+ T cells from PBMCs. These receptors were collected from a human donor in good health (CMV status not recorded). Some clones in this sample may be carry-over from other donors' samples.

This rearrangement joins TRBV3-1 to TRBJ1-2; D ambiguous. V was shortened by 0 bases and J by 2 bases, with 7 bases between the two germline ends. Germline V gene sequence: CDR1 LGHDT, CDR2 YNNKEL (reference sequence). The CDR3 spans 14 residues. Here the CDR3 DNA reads TGTGCCAGCAGCCAAGATTGGGAAAACTATGGCTACACCTTC. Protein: CASSQDWENYGYTF.

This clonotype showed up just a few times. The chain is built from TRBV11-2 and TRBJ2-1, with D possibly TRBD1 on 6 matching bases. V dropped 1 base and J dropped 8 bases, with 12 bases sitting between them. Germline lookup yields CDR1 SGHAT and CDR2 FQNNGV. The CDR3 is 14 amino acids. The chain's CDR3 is CASSLAQGQDEQFF. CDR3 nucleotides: TGTGCCAGCAGCTTAGCACAGGGTCAGGATGAGCAGTTCTTC.

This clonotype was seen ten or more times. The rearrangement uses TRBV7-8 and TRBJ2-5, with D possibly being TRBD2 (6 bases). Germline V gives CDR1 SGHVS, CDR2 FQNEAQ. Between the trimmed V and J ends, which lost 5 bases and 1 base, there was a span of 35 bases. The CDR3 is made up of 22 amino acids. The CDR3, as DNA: TGTGCCAGCAGCAATAGGCTTTACGGGGTCTCGAACCGATGGAGGGGCCAAGAGACCCAGTACTTC. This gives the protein CASSNRLYGVSNRWRGQETQYF.

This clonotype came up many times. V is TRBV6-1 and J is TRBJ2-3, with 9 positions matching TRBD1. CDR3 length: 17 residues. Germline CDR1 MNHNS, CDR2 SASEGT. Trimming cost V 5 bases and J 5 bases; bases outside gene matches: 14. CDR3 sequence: CASSKRGWDRDQDTQYF. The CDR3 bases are TGTGCCAGCAGTAAACGAGGGTGGGACAGGGACCAAGATACGCAGTATTTT.

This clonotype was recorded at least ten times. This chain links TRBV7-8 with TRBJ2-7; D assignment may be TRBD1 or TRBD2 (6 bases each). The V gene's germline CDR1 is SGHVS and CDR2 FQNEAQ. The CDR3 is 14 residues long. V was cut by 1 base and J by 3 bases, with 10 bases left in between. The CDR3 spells CASSLEGGHYEQYF. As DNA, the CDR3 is TGTGCCAGCAGCTTAGAGGGGGGTCACTACGAGCAGTACTTC.

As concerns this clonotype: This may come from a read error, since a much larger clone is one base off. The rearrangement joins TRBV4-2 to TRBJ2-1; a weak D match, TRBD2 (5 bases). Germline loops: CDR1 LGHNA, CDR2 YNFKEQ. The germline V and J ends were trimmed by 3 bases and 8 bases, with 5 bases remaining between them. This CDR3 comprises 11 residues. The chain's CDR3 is CASSHGDEQFF. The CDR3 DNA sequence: TGTGCCAGCAGCCACGGGGATGAGCAGTTCTTC.

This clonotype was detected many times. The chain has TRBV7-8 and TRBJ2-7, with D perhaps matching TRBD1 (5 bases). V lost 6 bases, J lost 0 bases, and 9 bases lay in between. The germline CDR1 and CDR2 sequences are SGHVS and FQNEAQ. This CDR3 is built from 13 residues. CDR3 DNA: TGTGCCAGCAGAAAACAGGTCTCCTACGAGCAGTACTTC. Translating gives CASRKQVSYEQYF. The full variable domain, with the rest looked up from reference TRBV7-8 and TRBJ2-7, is GAGVSQSPRYKVAKRGQDVALRCDPISGHVSLFWYQQALGQGPEFLTYFQNEAQLDKSGLPSDRFFAERPEGSVSTLKIQRTQQEDSAVYLCASRKQVSYEQYFGPGTRLTVT.

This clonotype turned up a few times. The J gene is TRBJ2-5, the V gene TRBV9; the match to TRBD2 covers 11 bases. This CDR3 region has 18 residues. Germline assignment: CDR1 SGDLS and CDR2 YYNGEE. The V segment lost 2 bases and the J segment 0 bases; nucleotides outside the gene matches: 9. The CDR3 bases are TGTGCCAGCAGCGTCGGACTAGCGGGTCTAAAACACCAAGAGACCCAGTACTTC. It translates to CASSVGLAGLKHQETQYF. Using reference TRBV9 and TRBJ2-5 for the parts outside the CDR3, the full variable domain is DSGVTQTPKHLITATGQRVTLRCSPRSGDLSVYWYQQSLDQGLQFLIQYYNGEERAKGNILERFSAQQFPDLHSELNLSSLELGDSALYFCASSVGLAGLKHQETQYFGPGTRLLVL.

CDR3 nucleotides: TGTGCCAGCAGCGGGGAGCGGAGCTCCTACAATGAGCAGTTCTTC. Translated: CASSGERSSYNEQFF. V usage is TRBV9 and J usage is TRBJ2-1; D is possibly TRBD2 (5 bases). Deletions cut 3 bases from V and 0 bases from J, with 10 bases between. CDR3 length equals 15 residues. CDR1 and CDR2 (germline): SGDLS, YYNGEE.

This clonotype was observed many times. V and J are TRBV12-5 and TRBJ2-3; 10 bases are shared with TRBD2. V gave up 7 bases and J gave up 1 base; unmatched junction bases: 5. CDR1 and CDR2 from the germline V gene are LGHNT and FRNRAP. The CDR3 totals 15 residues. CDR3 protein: CASALGTSGTDTQYF. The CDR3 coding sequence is TGTGCTAGTGCTCTCGGGACTAGCGGCACAGATACGCAGTATTTT.

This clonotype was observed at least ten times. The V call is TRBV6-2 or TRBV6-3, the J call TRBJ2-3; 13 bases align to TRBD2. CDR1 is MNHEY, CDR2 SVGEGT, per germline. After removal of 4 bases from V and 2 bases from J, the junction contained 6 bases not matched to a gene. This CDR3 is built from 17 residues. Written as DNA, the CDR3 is TGTGCCAGCAGTTCCCTGGGACTAGCGGGGTCCACAGATACGCAGTATTTT. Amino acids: CASSSLGLAGSTDTQYF.

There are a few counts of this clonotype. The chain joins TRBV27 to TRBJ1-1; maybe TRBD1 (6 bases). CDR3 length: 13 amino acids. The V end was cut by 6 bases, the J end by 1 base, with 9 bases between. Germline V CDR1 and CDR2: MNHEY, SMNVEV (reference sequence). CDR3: CASRIRGNTEAFF. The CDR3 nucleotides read TGTGCCAGCAGGATCAGGGGGAACACTGAAGCTTTCTTT.

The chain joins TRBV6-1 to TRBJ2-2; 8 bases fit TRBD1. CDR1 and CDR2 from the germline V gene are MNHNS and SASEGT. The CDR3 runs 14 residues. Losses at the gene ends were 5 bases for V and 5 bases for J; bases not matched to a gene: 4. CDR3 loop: CASSRQGWTGELFF. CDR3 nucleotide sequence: TGTGCCAGCAGTCGACAGGGGTGGACCGGGGAGCTGTTTTTT.

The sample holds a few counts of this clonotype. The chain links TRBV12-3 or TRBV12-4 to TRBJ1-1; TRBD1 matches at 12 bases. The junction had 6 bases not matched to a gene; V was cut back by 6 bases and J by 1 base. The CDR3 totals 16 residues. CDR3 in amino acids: CASRSPGQGANTEAFF. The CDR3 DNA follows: TGTGCCAGCAGGTCGCCGGGACAGGGGGCGAACACTGAAGCTTTCTTT.

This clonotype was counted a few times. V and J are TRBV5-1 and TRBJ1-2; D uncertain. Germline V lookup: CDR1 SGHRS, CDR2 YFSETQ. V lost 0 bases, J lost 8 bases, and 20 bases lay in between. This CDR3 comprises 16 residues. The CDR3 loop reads CASSLEIQISLRGYTF. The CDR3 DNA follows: TGCGCCAGCAGCTTGGAGATCCAGATTTCCTTAAGGGGCTACACCTTC.

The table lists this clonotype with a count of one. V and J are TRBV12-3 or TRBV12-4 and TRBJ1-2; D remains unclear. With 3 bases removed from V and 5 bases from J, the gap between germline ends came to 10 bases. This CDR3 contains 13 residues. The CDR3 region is CASSFTVSYGYTF. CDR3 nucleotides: TGTGCCAGCAGTTTTACGGTCTCTTATGGCTACACCTTC.

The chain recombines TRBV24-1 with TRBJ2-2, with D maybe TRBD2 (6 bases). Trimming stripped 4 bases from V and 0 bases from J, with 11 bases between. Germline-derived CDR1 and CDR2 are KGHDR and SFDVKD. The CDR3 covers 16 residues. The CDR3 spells CATSETGLTNTGELFF. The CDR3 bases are TGTGCCACCAGTGAGACGGGACTCACGAACACCGGGGAGCTGTTTTTT.

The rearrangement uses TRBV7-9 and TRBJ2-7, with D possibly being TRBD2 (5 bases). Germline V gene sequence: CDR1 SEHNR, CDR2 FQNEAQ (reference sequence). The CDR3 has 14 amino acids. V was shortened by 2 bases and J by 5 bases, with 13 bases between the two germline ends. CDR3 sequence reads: CASSLSWGADEQYF. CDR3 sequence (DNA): TGTGCCAGCAGCTTATCGTGGGGAGCCGACGAGCAGTACTTC. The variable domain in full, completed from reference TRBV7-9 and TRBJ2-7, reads DTGVSQNPRHKITKRGQNVTFRCDPISEHNRLYWYRQTLGQGPEFLTYFQNEAQLEKSRLLSDRFSAERPKGSFSTLEIQRTEQGDSAMYLCASSLSWGADEQYFGPGTRLTVT.

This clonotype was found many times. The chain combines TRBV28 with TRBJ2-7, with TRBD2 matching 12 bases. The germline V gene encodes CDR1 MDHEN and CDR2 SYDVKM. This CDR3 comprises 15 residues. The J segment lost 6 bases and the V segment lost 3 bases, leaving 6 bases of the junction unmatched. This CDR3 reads CASSFLAGGSGEQYF. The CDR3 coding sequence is TGTGCCAGCAGTTTCCTAGCGGGAGGGTCAGGCGAGCAGTACTTC. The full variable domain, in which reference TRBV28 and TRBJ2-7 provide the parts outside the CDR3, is DVKVTQSSRYLVKRTGEKVFLECVQDMDHENMFWYRQDPGLGLRLIYFSYDVKMKEKGDIPEGYSVSREKKERFSLILESASTNQTSMYLCASSFLAGGSGEQYFGPGTRLTVT.

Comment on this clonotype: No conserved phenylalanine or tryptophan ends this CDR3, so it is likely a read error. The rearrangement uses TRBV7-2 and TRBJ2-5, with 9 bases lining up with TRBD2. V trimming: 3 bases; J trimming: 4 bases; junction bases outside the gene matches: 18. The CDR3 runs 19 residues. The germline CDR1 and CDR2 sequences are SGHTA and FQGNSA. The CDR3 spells CASSFKAPRVAGEVETQYL. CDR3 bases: TGTGCCAGCAGCTTCAAGGCCCCGCGGGTAGCGGGAGAAGTAGAGACCCAGTACTTA.

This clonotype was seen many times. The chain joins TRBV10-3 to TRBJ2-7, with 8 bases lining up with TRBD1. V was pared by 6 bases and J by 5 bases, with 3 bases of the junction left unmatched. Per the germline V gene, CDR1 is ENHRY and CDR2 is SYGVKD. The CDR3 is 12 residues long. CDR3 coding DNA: TGTGCCATCAGACTGGACAGGGACGAGCAGTACTTC. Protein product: CAIRLDRDEQYF.

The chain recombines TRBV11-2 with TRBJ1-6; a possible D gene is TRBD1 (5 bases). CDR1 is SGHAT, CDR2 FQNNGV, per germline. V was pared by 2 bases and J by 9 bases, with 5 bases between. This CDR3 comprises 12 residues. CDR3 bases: TGTGCCAGCAGCTTAACAGGTTCACCCCTCCACTTT. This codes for CASSLTGSPLHF.

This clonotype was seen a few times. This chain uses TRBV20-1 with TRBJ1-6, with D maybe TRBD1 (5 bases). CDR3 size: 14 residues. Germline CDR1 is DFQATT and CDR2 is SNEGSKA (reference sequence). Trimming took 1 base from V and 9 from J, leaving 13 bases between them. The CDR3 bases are TGCAGTGCTAGAGGGGGTGGGGGAAGTTCACCCCTCCACTTT. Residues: CSARGGGGSSPLHF.

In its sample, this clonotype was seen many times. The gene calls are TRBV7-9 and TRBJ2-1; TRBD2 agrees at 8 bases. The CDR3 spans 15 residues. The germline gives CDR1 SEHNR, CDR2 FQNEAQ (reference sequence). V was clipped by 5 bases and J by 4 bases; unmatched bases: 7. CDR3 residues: CASSLGTRPYNEQFF. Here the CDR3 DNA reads TGTGCCAGCAGCCTTGGGACTAGACCTTACAATGAGCAGTTCTTC.

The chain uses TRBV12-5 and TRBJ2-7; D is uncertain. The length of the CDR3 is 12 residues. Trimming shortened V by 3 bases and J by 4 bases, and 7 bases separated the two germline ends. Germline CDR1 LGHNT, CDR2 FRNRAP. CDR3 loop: CASGFGPYEQYF. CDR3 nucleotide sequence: TGTGCTAGTGGTTTTGGGCCTTACGAGCAGTACTTC.

The CDR3 region is CASSSTSIGQGSNYGYTF. The DNA of the CDR3 is TGTGCCAGCAGTTCTACCTCCATCGGACAGGGATCTAACTATGGCTACACCTTC. The chain carries TRBV28 and TRBJ1-2; 8 bases are shared with TRBD1. V lost 4 bases and J lost 0; bases outside the gene matches: 13. Germline loops: CDR1 MDHEN, CDR2 SYDVKM. CDR3 length: 18 residues.